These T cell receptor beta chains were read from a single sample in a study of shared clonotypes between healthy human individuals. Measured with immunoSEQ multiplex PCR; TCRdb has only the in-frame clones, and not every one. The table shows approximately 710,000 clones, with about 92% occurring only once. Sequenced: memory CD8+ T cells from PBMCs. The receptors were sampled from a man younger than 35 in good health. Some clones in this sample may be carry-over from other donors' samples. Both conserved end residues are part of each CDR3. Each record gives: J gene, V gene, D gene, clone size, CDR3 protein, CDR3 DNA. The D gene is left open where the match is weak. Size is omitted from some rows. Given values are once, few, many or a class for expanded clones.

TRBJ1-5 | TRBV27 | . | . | CASSSNGGHQPQHF | TGTGCCAGCAGTTCCAACGGGGGACACCAGCCCCAGCATTTT
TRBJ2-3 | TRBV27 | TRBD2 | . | CASSSGLAGVTDTQYF | TGTGCCAGCAGTTCCGGACTAGCGGGAGTGACAGATACGCAGTATTTT
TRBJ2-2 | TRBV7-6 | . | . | CASSLEGFAAGELFF | TGTGCCAGCAGCTTAGAGGGGTTCGCGGCCGGGGAGCTGTTTTTT
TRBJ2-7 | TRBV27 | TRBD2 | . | CASSLLISGGPTYEQYF | TGTGCCAGCAGTTTATTGATCTCGGGAGGGCCCACCTACGAGCAGTACTTC
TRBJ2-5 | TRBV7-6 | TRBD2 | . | CASSSGLEETQYF | TGTGCCAGCAGCTCAGGACTAGAAGAGACCCAGTACTTC
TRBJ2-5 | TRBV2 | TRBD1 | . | CASSEGQGLETQYF | TGTGCCAGCAGTGAGGGACAGGGGCTCGAGACCCAGTACTTC
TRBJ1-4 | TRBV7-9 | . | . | CASSTLQPDEKLFF | TGTGCCAGCAGCACCCTTCAGCCTGATGAAAAACTGTTTTTT
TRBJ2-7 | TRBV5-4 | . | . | CASTGPSGLGTYEQYF | TGTGCCAGCACGGGACCGAGCGGGCTTGGAACCTACGAGCAGTACTTC
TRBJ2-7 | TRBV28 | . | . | CASSRTLPHWRYF | TGTGCCAGCAGTCGTACTCTACCCCATTGGCGGTACTTC
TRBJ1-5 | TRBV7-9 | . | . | CASSLAATNQPQHF | TGTGCCAGCAGCTTGGCAGCAACAAATCAGCCCCAGCATTTT
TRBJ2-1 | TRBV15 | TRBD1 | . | CATSRDVTGGNNEQFF | TGTGCCACCAGCAGAGATGTTACAGGGGGTAACAATGAGCAGTTCTTC
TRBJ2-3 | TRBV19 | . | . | CATRIHSTDTQYF | TGTGCCACCAGAATACATAGCACAGATACGCAGTATTTT
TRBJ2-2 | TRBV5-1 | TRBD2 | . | CASSLVLAGLSTGELFF | TGCGCCAGCAGCTTGGTCCTAGCGGGACTGAGCACCGGGGAGCTGTTTTTT
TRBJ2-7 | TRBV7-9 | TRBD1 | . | CASSLVTGAYEQYF | TGTGCCAGCAGCTTAGTCACAGGGGCCTACGAGCAGTACTTC
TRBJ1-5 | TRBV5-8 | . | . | CASSQDQPQHF | TGTGCCAGCAGCCAGGATCAGCCCCAGCATTTT
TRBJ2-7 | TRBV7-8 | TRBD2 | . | CASSPGLAGAYEQYF | TGTGCCAGCAGCCCGGGACTAGCGGGAGCGTACGAGCAGTACTTC
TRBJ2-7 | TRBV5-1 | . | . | CASSFYEQYF | TGCGCCAGCAGCTTCTACGAGCAGTACTTC
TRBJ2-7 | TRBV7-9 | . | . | CASSSHQTGSYEQYF | TGTGCCAGCAGCTCCCACCAGACTGGCTCCTACGAGCAGTACTTC
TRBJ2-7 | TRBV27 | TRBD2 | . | CASSYQASGSYEQYF | TGTGCCAGCAGTTATCAGGCTAGCGGGAGCTACGAGCAGTACTTC
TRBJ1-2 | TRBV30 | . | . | CAWIVAGHGYTF | TGTGCCTGGATTGTGGCAGGGCATGGCTACACCTTC
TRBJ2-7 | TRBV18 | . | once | CASSPSGGTAMHYEQYF | TGTGCCAGCTCACCCTCGGGCGGGACAGCAATGCACTACGAGCAGTACTTC
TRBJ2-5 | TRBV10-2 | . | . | CASSESMRETQYF | TGCGCCAGCAGTGAGTCGATGAGGGAGACCCAGTACTTC
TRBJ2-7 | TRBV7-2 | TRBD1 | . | CASSFGTGGSHEQYF | TGTGCCAGCAGCTTCGGGACAGGGGGCTCCCACGAGCAGTACTTC
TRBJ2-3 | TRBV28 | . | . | CASRGTPDTQYF | TGTGCCAGCAGGGGGACCCCAGATACGCAGTATTTT
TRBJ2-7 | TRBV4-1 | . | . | CASSRSWGVNDEQYF | TGCGCCAGCAGCCGAAGTTGGGGTGTGAACGACGAGCAGTACTTC